This T cell receptor beta chain was recovered during a study of T-cell reconstitution after alpha-beta-depleted transplantation in children. It was with unique molecular identifiers that the TCRbeta library was prepared. TCRdb re-called the PCR reads through MiXCR, storing one row per CDR3 protein. The sample contains about 270,000 distinct CDR3 sequences, over 8% of which appear only once. Per the germline V gene, CDR1 is SGHRS and CDR2 is YFSETQ. V was pared by 0 bases and J by 0 bases, with 24 bases between. The CDR3 consists of 20 residues. Sequenced material: PBMCs from the stem cell graft donor, taken from the stem cell graft. This TCR was sampled from a human donor who donated a stem cell graft to a child with SCID. The chain has TRBV5-1 and TRBJ1-2; D ambiguous. The CDR3 sequence is CASSLGLEAPVNPPNYGYTF. CDR3 DNA: TGCGCCAGCAGCTTGGGTCTTGAGGCTCCGGTCAATCCCCCTAACTATGGCTACACCTTC.